These 26 T cell receptor beta chains originate from one sample sequenced in a study of T cell repertoires in cytomegalovirus infection. TCRdb reprocessed the reads with MiXCR, giving one entry per CDR3 protein. The top ten hold over 12% of the sample, which has some 940,000 distinct CDR3 sequences, 31% seen once. Their antigens are not known. Sample: cultured CD8+ T cells from PBMCs, taken from culture after CMV antigen stimulation. These receptors were collected from a human donor in good health (CMV status not recorded). Some clones in this sample may be carry-over from other donors' samples.

This rearrangement joins TRBV6-1 to TRBJ2-7, with TRBD1 identical over 10 bases. Germline loops: CDR1 MNHNS, CDR2 SASEGT. This CDR3 spans 13 amino acids. The CDR3 DNA is TGTGCCGGCAGTGTGGGACAGGGGTACGAGCAGTACGTC. The encoded protein is CAGSVGQGYEQYV.

The rearrangement links TRBV29-1 to TRBJ2-6; 7 bases line up with TRBD1. Unmatched junction bases numbered 9, after V lost 1 base and J lost 0 bases. There are 18 residues in the CDR3. Germline CDR1 and CDR2: SQVTM and ANQGSEA. DNA of the CDR3: TGCAGCGTTGAAGTCCGTGGCAGGGGGAGCTCTGGGGCCAACGTCCTGACTTTC. It translates to CSVEVRGRGSSGANVLTF.

This clonotype was counted at least ten times. This chain's CDR3 is CASSSPTQGVHEQYF. The CDR3 coding sequence is TGTGCCAGCAGCTCCCCGACCCAGGGGGTCCACGAGCAGTACTTC. The V and J genes are TRBV7-6 and TRBJ2-7, with 7 bases identical to TRBD1. The trim removed 4 bases at V and 5 bases at J, leaving 11 bases unmatched. Germline V lookup: CDR1 SGHVS, CDR2 FNYEAQ. The CDR3 covers 15 residues.

The chain recombines TRBV12-3 or TRBV12-4 with TRBJ2-1; possibly TRBD1 for D (6 bases). Trimming removed 5 bases from V and 4 bases from J, with 24 bases in between. The CDR3 is made up of 18 amino acids. The CDR3 sequence is CASSVTGFSGRDYNEQFF. The CDR3 DNA is TGTGCCAGCAGTGTAACAGGGTTCTCGGGTCGGGATTACAATGAGCAGTTCTTC.

The chain recombines TRBV27 with TRBJ2-3, with 7 positions matching TRBD1. The V gene's germline CDR1 is MNHEY and CDR2 SMNVEV (reference sequence). The J segment lost 3 bases and the V segment lost 5 bases, leaving 5 bases of the junction unmatched. The CDR3 extends over 14 amino acids. CDR3 in DNA: TGTGCCAGCAGTGCAGACAGGGTTACAGATACGCAGTATTTT. It translates to CASSADRVTDTQYF.

The J gene is TRBJ2-2, the V gene TRBV5-1, with TRBD1 matching 9 bases. CDR1 and CDR2 (germline): SGHRS, YFSETQ. This CDR3 spans 17 amino acids. The J segment lost 4 bases and the V segment lost 2 bases, leaving 9 bases of the junction unmatched. CDR3 bases: TGCGCCAGCAGCTTAAAGTCCGGGACAGGGTTCACCGGGGAGCTGTTTTTT. It encodes CASSLKSGTGFTGELFF.

This clonotype occurred many times. The gene calls are TRBV12-5 and TRBJ2-1; possible D gene TRBD2, 6 bases. CDR3 size: 13 residues. Germline CDR1 LGHNT, CDR2 FRNRAP. Trimming took 7 bases from V and 12 from J, leaving 19 bases between them. The CDR3 spells CASAGGPLRGQFF. The CDR3, as DNA: TGTGCTAGTGCCGGGGGTCCTCTTAGGGGGCAGTTCTTC.

This clonotype was observed once. The V call is TRBV12-5, the J call TRBJ2-1; D gene ambiguous. Trimming removed 7 bases from V and 6 bases from J, with 10 bases in between. Germline values: CDR1 LGHNT, CDR2 FRNRAP. The CDR3 has 12 amino acids. This CDR3 reads CASAVGGNEQFF. CDR3 sequence (DNA): TGTGCTAGTGCCGTCGGCGGCAATGAGCAGTTCTTC.

With regard to this clonotype: No conserved phenylalanine or tryptophan is present at the end of the CDR3, so a read error is the likely explanation. The rearrangement uses TRBV12-3 or TRBV12-4 and TRBJ2-7, with D perhaps TRBD1 or TRBD2 (7 bases each). V was clipped by 6 bases and J by 2 bases, with 14 bases between them. The CDR3 runs to 14 residues. The CDR3 loop reads CASSWGGGAYEQYY. The CDR3 coding sequence is TGTGCCAGCAGCTGGGGAGGGGGCGCCTACGAGCAGTACTAC.

This clonotype appeared many times. V gene TRBV7-2 combines with J gene TRBJ2-7, with 7 nucleotides matching TRBD1. From germline, CDR1 is SGHTA and CDR2 FQGNSA. The V gene end was trimmed by 5 bases and the J gene end by 3 bases; junction bases not matched to a gene: 4. The CDR3 loop spans 13 amino acids. The CDR3 sequence: CASSHNRGYEQYV. CDR3 sequence (DNA): TGTGCCAGCAGCCACAACAGGGGCTACGAGCAGTACGTC.

The gene calls are TRBV7-9 and TRBJ1-2, with D maybe TRBD1 (5 bases). Trimming removed 0 bases at V and 0 bases at J, with 14 bases between. The CDR3 is 17 amino acids. Germline loops: CDR1 SEHNR, CDR2 FQNEAQ (reference sequence). The CDR3: CASSLALRQRTNYGYTF. CDR3 sequence (DNA): TGTGCCAGCAGCTTAGCCCTCAGACAGCGGACTAACTATGGCTACACCTTC.

There are a few counts of this clonotype. The chain uses TRBV28 and TRBJ2-7; D is perhaps TRBD2 (6 bases). Germline CDR1 is MDHEN and CDR2 is SYDVKM. The CDR3 is 18 residues long. Trimming cost V 5 bases and J 1 base, with 24 bases left between them. The CDR3 nucleotides read TGTGCCAGCAGTGCCTCCACACCCCGGGTAGCGGAGTCCTACGAGCAGTACGTC. Residues: CASSASTPRVAESYEQYV.

This clonotype was seen a few times. The chain joins TRBV25-1 to TRBJ2-1; 8 nucleotides align to TRBD1. Germline loops: CDR1 MGHDK, CDR2 SYGVNS. The CDR3 runs 15 residues. After removal of 7 bases from V and 7 bases from J, the junction contained 12 bases not matched to a gene. CDR3 nucleotide sequence: TGTGCCAGCACTCACAGGACAGGGCGCAAGAATGAGCAGTTCTTC. This encodes CASTHRTGRKNEQFF.

This clonotype was observed a handful of times. The chain recombines TRBV20-1 with TRBJ2-3; D possibly corresponds to TRBD2 (7 bases). V was trimmed by 7 bases and J by 2 bases, leaving 16 bases between them. The CDR3 runs 14 residues. Germline-derived CDR1 and CDR2 are DFQATT and SNEGSKA (reference sequence). The CDR3 DNA is TGCAGTGGCGAGGGGGGGGGGCCCACAGATACGCAGTATTTT. Its protein is CSGEGGGPTDTQYF.

The sample holds a few counts of this clonotype. The chain links TRBV6-2 or TRBV6-3 to TRBJ1-1; D unclear. CDR1 and CDR2 from the germline V gene are MNHEY and SVGEGT. The CDR3 loop spans 13 amino acids. V was clipped by 8 bases and J by 3 bases, with 13 bases between them. The CDR3 DNA reads as TGTGCCAGCGACCGATTGGGTCACACTGAAGCTTTCTTT. It translates to CASDRLGHTEAFF.

This clonotype has just a few counts. This chain uses TRBV4-1 with TRBJ1-2, with D hard to call. V shed 4 bases and J shed 8 bases, with 17 bases lying between them. Germline V gene sequence: CDR1 MGHRA, CDR2 YSYEKL. This CDR3 spans 14 amino acids. The CDR3 sequence: CASSLIEDYLGYTF. The DNA for the CDR3 is TGCGCCAGCAGCCTTATAGAAGATTACTTGGGCTACACCTTC.

This clonotype was seen at least ten times. The chain employs TRBV7-2 and TRBJ2-3; D may correspond to TRBD1 or TRBD2 (5 bases each). The CDR3 covers 14 residues. Deletions cut 1 base from V and 5 bases from J, with 10 bases between. From germline, CDR1 is SGHTA and CDR2 FQGNSA. This CDR3 is CASSLDGAGDTQYF. The DNA for the CDR3 is TGTGCCAGCAGCTTAGACGGGGCGGGAGATACGCAGTATTTT.

In DNA form, the CDR3 reads TGTGCCAGCCCCCCATCCGGGTGGGGGATGGACATTCAGTACTTC. Encoded protein: CASPPSGWGMDIQYF. The genes are TRBV6-6 and TRBJ2-4; D tentatively fits TRBD1 or TRBD2 (5 bases each). Trimming cost V 8 bases and J 8 bases, with 22 bases left between them. Germline V lookup: CDR1 MNHNY, CDR2 SVGAGI (reference sequence). The CDR3 extends over 15 amino acids.

This clonotype was counted at least ten times. V and J are TRBV7-6 and TRBJ2-5, with 14 bases matching TRBD2. J lost 4 bases, V lost 4 bases, and 8 bases had no gene match. The CDR3 has 17 residues. Germline V gene sequence: CDR1 SGHVS, CDR2 FNYEAQ. The CDR3 region is CASSSGLAGGLGETQYF. DNA for the CDR3: TGTGCCAGCAGCTCCGGACTAGCGGGGGGCCTGGGAGAGACCCAGTACTTC.

The gene calls are TRBV12-3 or TRBV12-4 and TRBJ1-1, with D possibly TRBD1 on 5 matching bases. Trimming shortened V by 2 bases and J by 7 bases, and 17 bases separated the two germline ends. This CDR3 has 15 amino acids. The CDR3 DNA is TGTGCCAGCAGTTTAACAAGTGCACGGGACTATGAAGCTTTCTTT. Its translation: CASSLTSARDYEAFF.

This clonotype was counted between two and nine times. V is TRBV7-9 and J is TRBJ2-7; D possibly uses TRBD1 or TRBD2 (5 bases each). V lost 5 bases and J lost 2, with 16 bases in between. The CDR3 length is 15 residues. CDR1 SEHNR and CDR2 FQNEAQ come from the germline V gene (reference sequence). CDR3 in DNA: TGTGCCAGCAGCGTTTACCGGGACGGTACCTACGAGCAGTACTTC. Translated, it gives CASSVYRDGTYEQYF.

This clonotype was counted between two and nine times. The chain uses TRBV7-6 and TRBJ2-7; 8 nucleotides line up with TRBD1. Trimming cost V 5 bases and J 3 bases; bases outside gene matches: 9. The CDR3 extends over 15 amino acids. Germline CDR1 is SGHVS and CDR2 is FNYEAQ. DNA for the CDR3: TGTGCCAGCAGCCCGGGACAGGCCCTTGTCTACGAGCAGTACTTC. This gives the protein CASSPGQALVYEQYF.

This clonotype was detected ten times or more. This sequence joins TRBV7-9 and TRBJ1-1, with a weak D call TRBD1 (5 bases). The ends were cut back, 6 bases at V and 3 bases at J, with 8 bases in the middle. There are 12 residues in the CDR3. CDR1 is SEHNR and CDR2 is FQNEAQ in the germline V gene (reference sequence). The CDR3 nucleotides read TGTGCCAGCAGTCTCAGGGACACTGAAGCTTTCTTT. Translated: CASSLRDTEAFF. Complete variable domain (other parts from reference TRBV7-9 and TRBJ1-1): DTGVSQNPRHKITKRGQNVTFRCDPISEHNRLYWYRQTLGQGPEFLTYFQNEAQLEKSRLLSDRFSAERPKGSFSTLEIQRTEQGDSAMYLCASSLRDTEAFFGQGTRLTVV.

The chain is built from TRBV12-3 or TRBV12-4 and TRBJ2-5; TRBD2 agrees at 15 bases. J lost 4 bases, V lost 5 bases, and 8 bases had no gene match. The CDR3 extends over 17 amino acids. CDR3 sequence reads: CASSGTSGGLGVETQYF. The CDR3 bases are TGTGCCAGCAGTGGGACTAGCGGGGGGCTCGGGGTAGAGACCCAGTACTTC.

This clonotype has only a few counts. This chain uses TRBV5-8 with TRBJ1-2; the D is unclear. V was clipped by 1 base and J by 0 bases, with 10 bases between them. This CDR3 has 15 amino acids. The V gene's germline CDR1 is SGHTS and CDR2 YDEGEE. Here the CDR3 DNA reads TGTGCCAGCAGCTTGAGGGAGCCATCTAACTATGGCTACACCTTC. Protein sequence: CASSLREPSNYGYTF.

The CDR3 protein is CASSYSGLAAYNEQFF. Here the CDR3 DNA reads TGTGCCAGCAGTTACTCTGGACTAGCGGCCTACAATGAGCAGTTCTTC. J is TRBJ2-1 and V is TRBV6-5, with 10 positions matching TRBD2. V dropped 0 bases and J dropped 2; count of bases not matched to a gene: 1. Germline V gene sequence: CDR1 MNHEY, CDR2 SVGAGI. CDR3 length: 16 amino acids.